The 20 T cell receptor beta chains below come from one sample, sequenced in a study of blood T cell repertoires in COVID-19. Some clones are missing from TCRdb's copy, which holds only in-frame ones; the method was immunoSEQ multiplex PCR. The profile covers a few hundred thousand clones, with 80% to 85% appearing a single time and 15% to 18% taken by the ten largest. Sequenced sample: peripheral blood. The source is a person aged 65 to 85 with COVID-19, enrolled during active disease.

The chain employs TRBV5-1 and TRBJ2-7, with TRBD1 matching 7 bases. This CDR3 spans 15 amino acids. The J segment lost 5 bases and the V segment lost 0 bases, leaving 8 bases of the junction unmatched. Germline V lookup: CDR1 SGHRS, CDR2 YFSETQ. The CDR3 sequence is CASSLASDRAHEQYF. The DNA of the CDR3 is TGCGCCAGCAGCTTGGCCAGCGACAGGGCCCACGAGCAGTACTTC.

This sequence joins TRBV5-4 and TRBJ1-2, with TRBD1 as a possible D gene (5 bases). Looked up from germline, CDR1 is SGHNT and CDR2 is YYREEE (reference sequence). V was shortened by 4 bases and J by 6 bases, with 16 bases between the two germline ends. The CDR3 totals 14 residues. This CDR3 reads CASSGYRFSDGYTF. As DNA, the CDR3 is TGTGCCAGCAGCGGTTACAGGTTCTCGGATGGCTACACCTTC.

This chain links TRBV19 with TRBJ2-5, with 9 bases fitting TRBD2. V shed 4 bases and J 2 bases; nucleotides not matched to a gene: 8. The germline CDR1 and CDR2 sequences are LNHDA and SQIVND (reference sequence). The CDR3 spans 16 residues. DNA for the CDR3: TGTGCCAGTAGTACCCCGGTAGCGGGGGTACAAGAGACCCAGTACTTC. Translating it yields CASSTPVAGVQETQYF.

CDR3 bases: TGCGCCAGCAGCTTGGCAGGGGGCCAACCCCGTATTACCTATGGCTACACCTTC. This translates into CASSLAGGQPRITYGYTF. The rearrangement uses TRBV5-1 and TRBJ1-2; 8 positions match TRBD1. CDR3 length equals 18 residues. The V and J ends lost 0 bases and 4 bases, in that order; junction bases with no gene match: 14. Germline V CDR1 and CDR2: SGHRS, YFSETQ.

The CDR3 reads CASRRTGENEKLFF. In DNA, the CDR3 is TGTGCCAGTAGGCGAACAGGGGAAAATGAAAAACTGTTTTTT. The chain carries TRBV19 and TRBJ1-4, with 7 bases lining up with TRBD1. This CDR3 contains 14 residues. V lost 6 bases to trimming and J lost 5 bases; unmatched junction nucleotides: 6. The germline gives CDR1 LNHDA, CDR2 SQIVND (reference sequence).

This clone occurred many times. The chain is built from TRBV7-2 and TRBJ1-2; the D is unclear. This CDR3 has 15 residues. Germline assignment: CDR1 SGHTA and CDR2 FQGNSA. The germline V and J ends were trimmed by 0 bases and 2 bases, with 10 bases remaining between them. This chain's CDR3 is CASSLAGRTNYGYTF. Written as DNA, the CDR3 is TGTGCCAGCAGCTTAGCGGGCAGAACAAACTATGGCTACACCTTC. The whole variable domain, remainder taken from reference TRBV7-2 and TRBJ1-2, is GAGVSQSPSNKVTEKGKDVELRCDPISGHTALYWYRQSLGQGLEFLIYFQGNSAPDKSGLPSDRFSAERTGGSVSTLTIQRTQQEDSAVYLCASSLAGRTNYGYTFGSGTRLTVV.

The gene calls are TRBV2 and TRBJ1-5, with unresolved D. CDR3 length: 15 amino acids. Looked up from germline, CDR1 is SNHLY and CDR2 is FYNNEI. Trimming removed 4 bases at V and 0 bases at J, with 10 bases between. The CDR3 region has the DNA TGTGCCAGCAGTGGATCCGGGGTTAGCAATCAGCCCCAGCATTTT. This encodes CASSGSGVSNQPQHF.

The chain links TRBV25-1 to TRBJ2-1, with 16 positions matching TRBD2. Germline V gives CDR1 MGHDK, CDR2 SYGVNS. This CDR3 is 16 amino acids long. V trimming: 2 bases; J trimming: 7 bases; junction bases outside the gene matches: 2. CDR3 residues: CASSEPGLAGGNEQFF. CDR3 coding DNA: TGTGCCAGCAGTGAACCGGGACTAGCGGGAGGGAATGAGCAGTTCTTC.

V is TRBV2 and J is TRBJ1-4, with 7 bases identical to TRBD1. J gave up 2 bases and V 6 bases, and 6 bases lay outside the gene matches. The CDR3 has 15 residues. The germline CDR1 and CDR2 sequences are SNHLY and FYNNEI. CDR3 region: CASRMDRRTNEKLFF. The CDR3 DNA follows: TGTGCCAGCAGGATGGACAGGCGGACTAATGAAAAACTGTTTTTT.

This clone was counted a few times. The chain uses TRBV2 and TRBJ1-2, with 7 bases identical to TRBD1. Germline lookup yields CDR1 SNHLY and CDR2 FYNNEI. The CDR3 runs 13 residues. J was trimmed by 2 bases and V by 6 bases; bases with no gene match: 3. The chain's CDR3 is CASSVDRNYGYTF. The CDR3 nucleotides are TGTGCCAGCAGCGTGGACAGGAACTATGGCTACACCTTC.

This chain joins TRBV12-2 and TRBJ2-1; no DNA check was done on the table's D call, TRBD2. TRBV12-2 is described as a pseudogene. This CDR3 spans 12 amino acids. This CDR3 reads CASRLSENEQFF. The CDR3 nucleotides are TGTGCAAGTCGCCTATCGGAGAATGAGCAGTTCTTC.

This chain joins TRBV5-6 and TRBJ2-1; maybe TRBD2 (6 bases). This CDR3 has 14 residues. Germline values: CDR1 SGHDT, CDR2 YYEEEE. Trimming took 4 bases from V and 11 from J, leaving 19 bases between them. CDR3 nucleotide sequence: TGTGCCAGCAGCCGAGGCAGGGACTCACATCAGCAGTTCTTC. This codes for CASSRGRDSHQQFF.

The genes are TRBV7-9 and TRBJ1-2; 7 nucleotides line up with TRBD1. The CDR3 runs 14 residues. CDR1 and CDR2 (germline): SEHNR, FQNEAQ (reference sequence). V was clipped by 1 base and J by 8 bases; unmatched bases: 7. CDR3 in DNA: TGTGCCAGCAGCTTAGGACAGGGAACCTACGGCTACACCTTC. The encoded protein is CASSLGQGTYGYTF.

The DNA for the CDR3 is TGTGCCAGCAGCTCCTACGACAGGGGTACCAATTCACCCCTCCACTTT. Translated: CASSSYDRGTNSPLHF. The rearrangement joins TRBV7-6 to TRBJ1-6, with TRBD1 identical over 8 bases. CDR1 is SGHVS, CDR2 FNYEAQ, per germline. The CDR3 totals 16 residues. Unmatched junction bases numbered 9, after V lost 4 bases and J lost 7 bases. Combining the CDR3 with reference TRBV7-6 and TRBJ1-6 gives the whole variable domain GAGVSQSPRYKVTKRGQDVALRCDPISGHVSLYWYRQALGQGPEFLTYFNYEAQQDKSGLPNDRFSAERPEGSISTLTIQRTEQRDSAMYRCASSSYDRGTNSPLHFGNGTRLTVT.

The chain is built from TRBV19 and TRBJ1-1, with 9 bases lining up with TRBD1. The germline gives CDR1 LNHDA, CDR2 SQIVND (reference sequence). Germline trimming cut 10 bases from V and 5 bases from J; bases unmatched to any gene: 14. The CDR3 has 15 amino acids. The CDR3: CATDSGTGSWTEAFF. Here the CDR3 DNA reads TGTGCCACTGATTCCGGGACAGGGTCCTGGACTGAAGCTTTCTTT.

The V and J genes are TRBV3-1 (or the pseudogene TRBV3-2) and TRBJ2-1; 10 bases are shared with TRBD2. The CDR3 has 16 residues. Germline-derived CDR1 and CDR2 are LGHDT and YNNKEL (reference sequence). V lost 3 bases and J lost 7; bases outside the gene matches: 9. CDR3 coding DNA: TGTGCCAGCAGCCAGCCCACTAGCGGGACGGGGAATGAGCAGTTCTTC. Protein: CASSQPTSGTGNEQFF.

This clone was found a few times. The V and J genes are TRBV28 and TRBJ2-1; 10 bases are shared with TRBD2. The CDR3 covers 17 residues. From germline, CDR1 is MDHEN and CDR2 SYDVKM. J was trimmed by 8 bases and V by 3 bases; bases with no gene match: 13. In DNA form, the CDR3 reads TGTGCCAGCAGTTTTTCGGGAGCGGGAGGGCTCGACCATGAGCAGTTCTTC. Its translation: CASSFSGAGGLDHEQFF.

The rearrangement uses TRBV25-1 and TRBJ2-5; a possible D gene is TRBD1 (6 bases). This CDR3 has 16 amino acids. V was pared by 0 bases and J by 2 bases, with 13 bases between. CDR1 and CDR2 from the germline V gene are MGHDK and SYGVNS. The CDR3, as DNA: TGTGCCAGCAGTGAATATCTGGGGCAGGGGCAAGAGACCCAGTACTTC. This gives the protein CASSEYLGQGQETQYF.

This clone occurred a few times. This sequence joins TRBV6-6 and TRBJ1-6; no reliable D call. The CDR3 runs 15 residues. Germline V lookup: CDR1 MNHNY, CDR2 SVGAGI (reference sequence). The germline V and J ends were trimmed by 7 bases and 7 bases, with 17 bases remaining between them. The CDR3: CASIQARTGNSPLHF. The CDR3 DNA follows: TGTGCCAGCATTCAAGCCAGGACGGGGAATTCACCCCTCCACTTT.

As concerns this clone: The identical CDR3 is also encoded by other nucleotide sequences in the sample. This rearrangement joins TRBV19 to TRBJ1-2; D possibly corresponds to TRBD1 (6 bases). The CDR3 runs 12 residues. CDR1 and CDR2 from the germline V gene are LNHDA and SQIVND (reference sequence). The germline V and J ends were trimmed by 3 bases and 5 bases, with 7 bases remaining between them. Here the CDR3 reads CASSIDRYGYTF. DNA of the CDR3: TGTGCCAGTAGTATCGACAGGTATGGCTACACCTTC.